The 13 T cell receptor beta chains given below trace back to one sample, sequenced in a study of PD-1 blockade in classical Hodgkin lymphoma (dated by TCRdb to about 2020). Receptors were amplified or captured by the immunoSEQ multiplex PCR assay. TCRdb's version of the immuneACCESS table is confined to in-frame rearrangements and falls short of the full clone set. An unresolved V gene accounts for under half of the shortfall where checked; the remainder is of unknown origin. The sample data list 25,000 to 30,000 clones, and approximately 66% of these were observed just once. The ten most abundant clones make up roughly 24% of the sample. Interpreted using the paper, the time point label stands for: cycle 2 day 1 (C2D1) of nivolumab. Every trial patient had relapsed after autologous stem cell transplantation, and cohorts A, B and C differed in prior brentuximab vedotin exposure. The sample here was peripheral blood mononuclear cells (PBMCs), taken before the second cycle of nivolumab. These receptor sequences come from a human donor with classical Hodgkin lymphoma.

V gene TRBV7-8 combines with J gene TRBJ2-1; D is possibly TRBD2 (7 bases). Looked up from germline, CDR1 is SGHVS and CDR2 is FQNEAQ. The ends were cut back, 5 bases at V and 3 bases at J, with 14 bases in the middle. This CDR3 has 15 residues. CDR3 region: CASSQGRANYNEQFF. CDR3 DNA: TGTGCCAGCAGCCAGGGGAGGGCTAACTACAATGAGCAGTTCTTC.

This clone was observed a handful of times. The CDR3 DNA is TGTGCCAGCAGCGTAGAAGGGGACACTGAAGCTTTCTTT. Translating it yields CASSVEGDTEAFF. The gene calls are TRBV9 and TRBJ1-1, with D tentatively TRBD1 (5 bases). The CDR3 extends over 13 amino acids. Between the trimmed V and J ends, which lost 0 bases and 3 bases, there was a span of 6 bases. Germline CDR1 is SGDLS and CDR2 is YYNGEE.

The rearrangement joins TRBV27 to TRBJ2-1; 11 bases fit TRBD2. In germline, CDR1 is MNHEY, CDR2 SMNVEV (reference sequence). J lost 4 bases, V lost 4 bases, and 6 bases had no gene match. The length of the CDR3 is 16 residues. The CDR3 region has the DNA TGTGCCAGCAGTTCAGGGACTAGCGGATATTACAATGAGCAGTTCTTC. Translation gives CASSSGTSGYYNEQFF.

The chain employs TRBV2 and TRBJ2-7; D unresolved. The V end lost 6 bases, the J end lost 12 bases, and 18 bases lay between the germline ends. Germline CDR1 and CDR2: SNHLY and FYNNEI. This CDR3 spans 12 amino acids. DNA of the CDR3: TGTGCCAGCAGCACCAAAGGGTGGGTGTTGTACTTC. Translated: CASSTKGWVLYF.

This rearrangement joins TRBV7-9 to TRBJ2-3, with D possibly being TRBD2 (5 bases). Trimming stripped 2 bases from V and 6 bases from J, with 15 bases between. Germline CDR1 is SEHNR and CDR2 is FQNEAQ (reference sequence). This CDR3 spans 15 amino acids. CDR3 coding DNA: TGTGCCAGCAGCTTAAGCCCCCGGGGTGTGGATACGCAGTATTTT. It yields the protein CASSLSPRGVDTQYF.

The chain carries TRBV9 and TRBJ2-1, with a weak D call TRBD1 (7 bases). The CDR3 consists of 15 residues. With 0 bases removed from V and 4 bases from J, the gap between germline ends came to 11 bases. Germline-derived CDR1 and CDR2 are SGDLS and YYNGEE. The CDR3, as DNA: TGTGCCAGCAGCGTAGCCGCGGGACAGTACAATGAGCAGTTCTTC. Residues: CASSVAAGQYNEQFF.

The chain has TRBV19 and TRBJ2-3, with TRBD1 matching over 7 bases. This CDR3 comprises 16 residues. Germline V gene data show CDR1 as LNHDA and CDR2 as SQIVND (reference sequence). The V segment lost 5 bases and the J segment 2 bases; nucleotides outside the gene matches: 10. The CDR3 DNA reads TGTGCCAGTAGTTTCACAGGGGTTGTTAACACAGATACGCAGTATTTT. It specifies CASSFTGVVNTDTQYF.

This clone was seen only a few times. The CDR3 sequence is CASSFSSGSYEQYF. In DNA form, the CDR3 reads TGTGCCAGCAGCTTTTCTAGCGGGAGCTACGAGCAGTACTTC. The chain links TRBV7-3 to TRBJ2-7; 10 bases fit TRBD2. Unmatched junction bases numbered 2, after V lost 3 bases and J lost 3 bases. Germline V CDR1 and CDR2: SGHTA, FQGTGA. The CDR3 runs to 14 residues.

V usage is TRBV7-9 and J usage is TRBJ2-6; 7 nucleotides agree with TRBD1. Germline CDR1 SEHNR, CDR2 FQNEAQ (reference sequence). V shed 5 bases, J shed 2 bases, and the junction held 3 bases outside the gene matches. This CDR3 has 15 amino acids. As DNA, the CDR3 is TGTGCCAGCAGCCCCACAGGGGCTGGGGCCAACGTCCTGACTTTC. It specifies CASSPTGAGANVLTF.

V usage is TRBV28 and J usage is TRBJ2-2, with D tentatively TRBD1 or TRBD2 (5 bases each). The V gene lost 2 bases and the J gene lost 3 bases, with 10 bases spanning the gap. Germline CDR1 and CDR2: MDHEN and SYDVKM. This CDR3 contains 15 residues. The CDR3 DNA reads TGTGCCAGCAGTTTAGGGGGAGCCTACACCGGGGAGCTGTTTTTT. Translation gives CASSLGGAYTGELFF.

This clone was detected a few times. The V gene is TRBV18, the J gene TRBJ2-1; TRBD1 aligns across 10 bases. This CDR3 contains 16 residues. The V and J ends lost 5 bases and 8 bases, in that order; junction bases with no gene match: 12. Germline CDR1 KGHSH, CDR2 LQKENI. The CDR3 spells CASSVKTGGASYEQFF. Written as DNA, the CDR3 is TGTGCCAGCTCAGTTAAGACAGGGGGCGCCTCTTATGAGCAGTTCTTC.

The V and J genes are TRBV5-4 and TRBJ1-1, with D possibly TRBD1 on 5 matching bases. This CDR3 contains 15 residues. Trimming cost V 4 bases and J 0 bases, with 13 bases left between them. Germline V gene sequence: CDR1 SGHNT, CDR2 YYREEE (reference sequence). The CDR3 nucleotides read TGTGCCAGCAGCCAAAGGGGATTAATGAACACTGAAGCTTTCTTT. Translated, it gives CASSQRGLMNTEAFF.

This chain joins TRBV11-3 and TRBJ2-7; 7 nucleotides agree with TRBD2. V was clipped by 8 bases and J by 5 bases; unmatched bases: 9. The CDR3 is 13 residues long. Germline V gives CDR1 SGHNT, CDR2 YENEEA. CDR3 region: CASSREDVDEQYF. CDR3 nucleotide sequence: TGTGCCAGCTCTCGGGAGGACGTCGACGAGCAGTACTTC.